This T cell receptor (beta chain) was identified during a study of OX40 agonist ivuxolimab in advanced cancers. Method: immunoSEQ multiplex PCR; TCRdb's copy keeps in-frame clones and lacks some. This repertoire shows roughly 41,000 clones, 88% found once; its top ten account for approximately 53%. The CDR3 extends over 13 amino acids. The germline CDR1 and CDR2 sequences are GTSNPN and SVGIG (reference sequence). Trimming took 2 bases from V and 4 from J, leaving 9 bases between them. The input for sequencing was CD4+ or CD8+ T cells sorted from blood, taken in a trial of the OX40 agonist ivuxolimab. This TCR was recovered from an adult with an advanced solid tumor such as melanoma, head and neck, liver or kidney cancer. The chain combines TRBV30 with TRBJ1-3; D is undetermined. The CDR3 coding sequence is TGTGCCTGGAGTTTGGGGTTCGGAAACACCATATATTTT. Amino acid sequence: CAWSLGFGNTIYF.